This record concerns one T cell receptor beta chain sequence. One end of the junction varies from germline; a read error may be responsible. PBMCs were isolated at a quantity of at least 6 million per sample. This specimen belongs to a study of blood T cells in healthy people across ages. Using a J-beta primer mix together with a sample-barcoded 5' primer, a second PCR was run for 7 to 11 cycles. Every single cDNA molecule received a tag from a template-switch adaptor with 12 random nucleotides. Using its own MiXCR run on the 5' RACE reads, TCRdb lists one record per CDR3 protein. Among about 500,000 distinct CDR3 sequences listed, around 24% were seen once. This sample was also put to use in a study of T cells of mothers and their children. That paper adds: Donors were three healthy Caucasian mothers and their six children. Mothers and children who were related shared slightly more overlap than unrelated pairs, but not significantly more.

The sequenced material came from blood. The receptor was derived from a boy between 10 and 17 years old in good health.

This chain's CDR3 is CASSLGGTADEVFF. CDR3 DNA sequence: TGCGCCAGCAGCTTGGGGGGGACAGCAGACGAAGTTTTCTTT. The chain combines TRBV5-1 with TRBJ1-1; 7 bases are a match to TRBD1. CDR1 is SGHRS, CDR2 YFSETQ, per germline. The CDR3 covers 14 residues.